These 30 T cell receptor beta chains share one sample of origin, sequenced in a study of blood T cells in healthy people across ages. A second about 6 to 11 cycle PCR used barcoded and J-beta primers. TCRdb analysed the 5' RACE reads with MiXCR anew, one entry per CDR3 protein. The sample contains roughly 410,000 distinct CDR3 sequences, 52% of which appear only once. Sample: blood. The receptors were gathered from a man aged 60 to 69 in good health.

The chain has TRBV21-1 and TRBJ1-2. TRBV21-1 counts as a pseudogene. The CDR3 runs 15 residues. CDR3 sequence: CASSKGGKVDYGYTF. The CDR3 DNA reads as TGTGCCAGCAGCAAAGGTGGCAAAGTAGACTATGGCTACACCTTC.

This clonotype was counted a few times. This sequence joins TRBV25-1 and TRBJ2-5, with D possibly TRBD1 on 6 matching bases. This CDR3 region has 14 residues. V was trimmed by 1 base and J by 5 bases, leaving 11 bases between them. Per germline, CDR1 MGHDK and CDR2 SYGVNS. The CDR3 nucleotides are TGTGCCAGCAGTGAATCTAGACAGGCGGAGACCCAGTACTTC. Translated: CASSESRQAETQYF.

This clonotype appeared a few times. The chain joins TRBV4-2 to TRBJ2-7, with a tentative D call TRBD1 (6 bases). The DNA end favors TRBJ2-5, so the J call may be wrong. The CDR3 extends over 14 amino acids. In germline, CDR1 is LGHNA, CDR2 YNFKEQ. CDR3 in DNA: TGTGCCAGCAGCCCCGGACACCAGGGGGAGACCCAGTACTTC. It translates to CASSPGHQGETQYF.

This clonotype has a count of ten or more. J is TRBJ2-3 and V is TRBV7-9; D unclear. CDR3 length: 15 residues. The germline V gene has CDR1 SEHNR and CDR2 FQNEAQ (reference sequence). Trimming cost V 1 base and J 3 bases, with 11 bases left between them. The CDR3 loop reads CASSLGTAETDTQYF. In DNA, the CDR3 is TGTGCCAGCAGCTTAGGGACCGCAGAAACAGATACGCAGTATTTT.

The chain employs TRBV12-3 or TRBV12-4 and TRBJ1-6; 7 nucleotides agree with TRBD1. CDR3 length equals 14 residues. V trimming: 7 bases; J trimming: 10 bases; junction bases outside the gene matches: 10. In nucleotides, the CDR3 is TGTGCCAGCACGAACAGGGGAGGGGGCTCACCCCTCCACTTT. Residues: CASTNRGGGSPLHF.

The V call is TRBV24-1, the J call TRBJ2-3, with D possibly TRBD1 on 6 matching bases. The V gene lost 3 bases and the J gene lost 4 bases, with 7 bases spanning the gap. The CDR3 contains 13 residues. Germline V gives CDR1 KGHDR, CDR2 SFDVKD. Here the CDR3 reads CATSDPGADTQYF. The CDR3 DNA follows: TGTGCCACCAGTGATCCAGGGGCAGATACGCAGTATTTT.

This clonotype was counted many times. The chain employs TRBV15 and TRBJ2-7; D unresolved. Germline lookup yields CDR1 LNHNV and CDR2 YYDKDF (reference sequence). Trimming took 0 bases from V and 7 from J, leaving 10 bases between them. The CDR3 covers 13 residues. For the CDR3, the DNA is TGTGCCACCAGCAGAGATCCCGGGTGGGAGCAGTACTTC. It encodes CATSRDPGWEQYF.

As DNA, the CDR3 is TGCGCCAGCAGCCGAAGGATGAACACAGATACGCAGTATTTT. Protein product: CASSRRMNTDTQYF. The rearrangement links TRBV4-3 to TRBJ2-3, with D unresolved. Germline V CDR1 and CDR2: LGHNA, YSLEER. The CDR3 has 14 residues. The V gene lost 4 bases and the J gene lost 2 bases, with 10 bases spanning the gap.

The rearrangement links TRBV3-1 to TRBJ2-6; D unclear. The V gene lost 2 bases and the J gene lost 1 base, with 15 bases spanning the gap. This CDR3 comprises 18 residues. CDR1 is LGHDT and CDR2 is YNNKEL in the germline V gene (reference sequence). DNA of the CDR3: TGTGCCAGCAGCCAAAGGAAGGGTTGGATATCTGGGGCCAACGTCCTGACTTTC. Translated, it gives CASSQRKGWISGANVLTF.

V usage is TRBV5-6 and J usage is TRBJ2-5; 8 bases line up with TRBD2. This CDR3 contains 16 residues. V was clipped by 4 bases and J by 2 bases; unmatched bases: 10. Germline V lookup: CDR1 SGHDT, CDR2 YYEEEE. CDR3 protein: CASSRSGSGSQETQYF. The DNA of the CDR3 is TGTGCCAGCAGCCGGAGCGGGAGTGGTTCACAAGAGACCCAGTACTTC.

V usage is TRBV7-9 and J usage is TRBJ1-1; 11 bases align to TRBD1. The trim removed 5 bases at V and 5 bases at J, leaving 4 bases unmatched. The CDR3 contains 14 residues. The germline gives CDR1 SEHNR, CDR2 FQNEAQ (reference sequence). The CDR3 coding sequence is TGTGCCAGCAGCGCGGACAGGGGGCTGACTGAAGCTTTCTTT. Its translation: CASSADRGLTEAFF.

This clonotype was observed a few times. The CDR3 is CASSSQGALAKNIQYF. CDR3 DNA sequence: TGTGCCAGCAGTTCGCAGGGGGCGCTGGCCAAAAACATTCAGTACTTC. V is TRBV6-5 and J is TRBJ2-4; 8 bases line up with TRBD1. This CDR3 comprises 16 residues. V dropped 4 bases and J dropped 1; count of bases not matched to a gene: 6. Germline CDR1 MNHEY, CDR2 SVGAGI.

This clonotype was seen only a few times. The V call is TRBV15, the J call TRBJ1-1, with D possibly TRBD1 on 5 matching bases. This CDR3 region has 14 residues. CDR1 and CDR2 (germline): LNHNV, YYDKDF (reference sequence). The germline V and J ends were trimmed by 0 bases and 11 bases, with 16 bases remaining between them. The CDR3 nucleotides read TGTGCCACCAGCAGAGATCGGGGGACTCCTGGGGCTTTCTTT. This codes for CATSRDRGTPGAFF.

To note about this clonotype: Sequence at one end of the junction differs from germline and may be a read error. This chain uses TRBV7-7 with TRBJ2-3, with D possibly matching TRBD1 (5 bases). The CDR3 length is 16 residues. The germline V gene has CDR1 SSHAT and CDR2 FNYEAQ (reference sequence). Written as DNA, the CDR3 is TGTGCTAGCAACCCCCTCAGTCAGGGCGCCACAGATACGCAGTATTTT. It codes for CASNPLSQGATDTQYF.

The genes are TRBV7-2 and TRBJ2-7; D gene unclear. The V gene lost 3 bases and the J gene lost 9 bases, with 9 bases spanning the gap. Germline V gene sequence: CDR1 SGHTA, CDR2 FQGNSA. The CDR3 covers 11 residues. DNA for the CDR3: TGTGCCAGCAGCTTTGGGCTGGGGCAGTACTTC. This gives the protein CASSFGLGQYF. Complete variable domain (other parts from reference TRBV7-2 and TRBJ2-7): GAGVSQSPSNKVTEKGKDVELRCDPISGHTALYWYRQSLGQGLEFLIYFQGNSAPDKSGLPSDRFSAERTGGSVSTLTIQRTQQEDSAVYLCASSFGLGQYFGPGTRLTVT.

This clonotype was detected only a few times. The J gene is TRBJ2-1, the V gene TRBV4-2, with 10 positions matching TRBD2. CDR3 size: 18 residues. Germline V gene data show CDR1 as LGHNA and CDR2 as YNFKEQ. With 0 bases clipped from V and 0 bases from J, the junction kept 5 bases outside the gene matches. Written as DNA, the CDR3 is TGTGCCAGCAGCCAAGAACTAGCGGGGTGGGGCTCCTACAATGAGCAGTTCTTC. Its protein is CASSQELAGWGSYNEQFF.

The chain carries TRBV6-5 and TRBJ2-1, with 12 bases fitting TRBD1. Germline loops: CDR1 MNHEY, CDR2 SVGAGI. With V trimmed by 6 bases and J by 6 bases, 6 bases remained unmatched. The CDR3 runs to 15 residues. CDR3 region: CASRDSGQGANEQFF. The CDR3 region has the DNA TGTGCCAGCAGGGACTCGGGACAGGGGGCCAATGAGCAGTTCTTC.

V and J are TRBV7-9 and TRBJ2-1, with 13 bases fitting TRBD2. The CDR3 spans 18 residues. Losses at the gene ends were 5 bases for V and 1 base for J; bases not matched to a gene: 8. Germline assignment: CDR1 SEHNR and CDR2 FQNEAQ (reference sequence). The chain's CDR3 is CASSQPLAGGTSYNEQFF. The CDR3 bases are TGTGCCAGCAGCCAACCACTAGCGGGGGGGACGTCCTACAATGAGCAGTTCTTC. The full variable domain, completed using reference TRBV7-9 and TRBJ2-1, is DTGVSQNPRHKITKRGQNVTFRCDPISEHNRLYWYRQTLGQGPEFLTYFQNEAQLEKSRLLSDRFSAERPKGSFSTLEIQRTEQGDSAMYLCASSQPLAGGTSYNEQFFGPGTRLTVL.

The V gene is TRBV6-2 or TRBV6-3, the J gene TRBJ2-7; a weak D match, TRBD1 (6 bases). CDR3 size: 16 residues. Trimming took 2 bases from V and 2 from J, leaving 16 bases between them. The germline V gene has CDR1 MNHEY and CDR2 SVGEGT. The CDR3 loop reads CASSYLRRGKAYEQYF. The CDR3 coding sequence is TGTGCCAGCAGTTACCTTCGCAGGGGTAAGGCCTACGAGCAGTACTTC.

V is TRBV4-2 and J is TRBJ2-7, with 13 positions matching TRBD2. The CDR3 covers 19 residues. Germline values: CDR1 LGHNA, CDR2 YNFKEQ. Trimming removed 0 bases from V and 3 bases from J; junction bases left unmatched: 11. The CDR3 sequence: CASSQEIPRLAGGGYEQYF. CDR3 in DNA: TGTGCCAGCAGCCAAGAGATACCGCGACTAGCGGGAGGAGGCTACGAGCAGTACTTC.

This clonotype was recorded a few times. This chain joins TRBV18 and TRBJ2-7, with D possibly TRBD1 on 6 matching bases. Per germline, CDR1 KGHSH and CDR2 LQKENI. V lost 3 bases and J lost 2, with 14 bases in between. The CDR3 contains 15 residues. The CDR3 nucleotides are TGTGCCAGCTCACCGATCGCAGGGGTTCCCTACGAGCAGTACTTC. Protein: CASSPIAGVPYEQYF.

In DNA, the CDR3 is TGTGCCATCCGACAGGAGGGGAGCACAGATACGCAGTATTTT. Its translation: CAIRQEGSTDTQYF. The chain has TRBV10-3 and TRBJ2-3, with D perhaps assigned TRBD1 or TRBD2 (6 bases each). V lost 8 bases to trimming and J lost 0 bases, with 12 bases between them. The CDR3 spans 14 residues. Germline CDR1 ENHRY, CDR2 SYGVKD.

V gene TRBV20-1 combines with J gene TRBJ2-1, with TRBD2 matching over 8 bases. The CDR3 extends over 15 amino acids. Germline loops: CDR1 DFQATT, CDR2 SNEGSKA (reference sequence). With V trimmed by 4 bases and J by 6 bases, 11 bases remained unmatched. The CDR3 here is CSANTGLAGPNEQFF. CDR3 nucleotides: TGCAGTGCTAACACCGGCCTAGCGGGCCCCAATGAGCAGTTCTTC.

The chain has TRBV6-9 and TRBJ2-3; 7 nucleotides agree with TRBD2. Germline CDR1 MNHGY, CDR2 SVAAGI. The CDR3 spans 16 residues. J gave up 2 bases and V 6 bases, and 11 bases lay outside the gene matches. CDR3: CASRGLSNTFTDTQYF. CDR3 bases: TGTGCCAGCAGGGGACTAAGCAATACTTTCACAGATACGCAGTATTTT.

The gene calls are TRBV2 and TRBJ2-1, with TRBD2 identical over 7 bases. This CDR3 spans 15 amino acids. The germline CDR1 and CDR2 sequences are SNHLY and FYNNEI. Losses at the gene ends were 6 bases for V and 0 bases for J; bases not matched to a gene: 5. CDR3: CASRGPGGSYNEQFF. The CDR3 bases are TGTGCCAGCAGGGGACCGGGAGGCTCCTACAATGAGCAGTTCTTC.

At least ten counts were recorded for this clonotype. CDR3 region: CASSFGAGKETQYF. CDR3 nucleotides: TGTGCCAGCAGCTTTGGAGCGGGTAAAGAGACCCAGTACTTC. The J gene is TRBJ2-5, the V gene TRBV7-9; weak D call: TRBD2 (6 bases). The CDR3 spans 14 residues. The germline V gene has CDR1 SEHNR and CDR2 FQNEAQ (reference sequence). Trimming cost V 3 bases and J 3 bases, with 11 bases left between them.

For the CDR3, the DNA is TGTGCCAGCAGCGTAGTGAGGGTCGATGAGCAGTTCTTC. Its translation is CASSVVRVDEQFF. J is TRBJ2-1 and V is TRBV7-2; possible D gene TRBD2, 5 bases. There are 13 residues in the CDR3. The ends were cut back, 5 bases at V and 8 bases at J, with 13 bases in the middle. The germline V gene has CDR1 SGHTA and CDR2 FQGNSA.

The CDR3 sequence: CAWSAGQGRREAFF. CDR3 DNA: TGTGCCTGGAGCGCTGGACAGGGCAGAAGGGAAGCTTTCTTT. The rearrangement joins TRBV30 to TRBJ1-1; 8 bases line up with TRBD1. Germline loops: CDR1 GTSNPN, CDR2 SVGIG (reference sequence). V gave up 3 bases and J gave up 8 bases; unmatched junction bases: 11. The CDR3 loop spans 14 amino acids.

The gene calls are TRBV6-1 and TRBJ1-2; no firm D call. Germline CDR1 reads MNHNS; CDR2 reads SASEGT. The CDR3 has 15 residues. Trimming took off 3 bases at V and 13 bases at J, with 24 bases between the two ends. The CDR3 region has the DNA TGTGCCAGCAGTGACCTAATAACTACAAATGCGGCTTTCACCTTC. Encoded protein: CASSDLITTNAAFTF.

V usage is TRBV20-1 and J usage is TRBJ2-1; 7 bases are a match to TRBD2. With V trimmed by 0 bases and J by 6 bases, 5 bases remained unmatched. Germline lookup yields CDR1 DFQATT and CDR2 SNEGSKA (reference sequence). This CDR3 region has 14 residues. The CDR3 sequence is CSARDRRGFNEQFF. In nucleotides, the CDR3 is TGCAGTGCTAGAGATAGGCGGGGGTTCAATGAGCAGTTCTTC.